This is a list of T cell receptor beta chains from one sample in a study of T cells after posttransplantation cyclophosphamide. Libraries were prepared by immunoSEQ multiplex PCR; TCRdb keeps only in-frame clonotypes and omits some of them. Here the sample spans around 17,000 clones, 85% being singletons. Material: PBMCs, obtained after allogeneic stem cell transplant with calcineurin inhibitor and methotrexate. These receptor sequences come from a female patient between 18 and 30 years old who received an allogeneic stem cell transplant from an unrelated donor, was CMV-positive, and had acute and chronic GVHD. The graft donor may be the source of some T cells. Each CDR3 is given with its conserved first and last residue. The D gene is left open where the match is weak. Some rows mark clone size as missing; the rest say once, few, many or name a class of expanded clone.

>TRBV19|-|TRBJ2-6|-
TGTGCCAGTAGTATCCTAAAACCCTCTGGGGCCAACGTCCTGACTTTC
CASSILKPSGANVLTF
>TRBV28|-|TRBJ1-2|-
TGTGCCAGCAGTTTATGGAGTGAGAGTGGCTACACCTTC
CASSLWSESGYTF
>TRBV5-1|TRBD2|TRBJ2-3|-
TGCGCCAGCAGCCGGGCTAGCGGGAGTGGGGATACGCAGTATTTT
CASSRASGSGDTQYF
>TRBV27|TRBD1|TRBJ2-7|-
TGTGCCAGCAACCCTCAGGGGGCGAGCTACGAGCAGTACTTC
CASNPQGASYEQYF
>TRBV18|-|TRBJ2-2|-
TGTGCCAGCTCAAAGACACAGAACACCGGGGAGCTGTTTTTT
CASSKTQNTGELFF
>TRBV28|-|TRBJ2-7|-
TGTGCCAGCAGCGGGGACTTGTACGAGCAGTACTTC
CASSGDLYEQYF
>TRBV5-1|-|TRBJ2-7|-
TGCGCCAGCAGCTTGGGGGCAGGGACCTACGAGCAGTACTTC
CASSLGAGTYEQYF
>TRBV28|-|TRBJ1-5|-
TGTGCCAGCAGTTCCGTAGAAGGAGTGCCTGCTTATCAGCCCCAGCATTTT
CASSSVEGVPAYQPQHF
>TRBV11-2|TRBD2|TRBJ2-3|-
TGTGCCAGCAGCACGACTAGCGGGAGGATTCGAGATACGCAGTATTTT
CASSTTSGRIRDTQYF
>TRBV2|TRBD2|TRBJ2-7|once
TGTGCCACCCGGACTAGCGGGAAGGGGAGCTACGAGCAGTACTTC
CATRTSGKGSYEQYF
>TRBV28|TRBD1|TRBJ1-2|-
TGTGCCAGCAGCCGGGACAGCTTCTATGGCTACACCTTC
CASSRDSFYGYTF
>TRBV5-4|-|TRBJ2-7|-
TGTGCCAGCAGCGGCGGGACCCAGCTCTACGAGCAGTACTTC
CASSGGTQLYEQYF
>TRBV6-6|TRBD1|TRBJ1-5|-
TGTGCCAGCAGAAAGGACAGGGGGCTTCAGCCCCAGCATTTT
CASRKDRGLQPQHF
>TRBV13|TRBD2|TRBJ2-4|-
TGTGCCAGCAGCCAGAACACCGGGACTAGCGGGAGTTTCGACATTCAGTACTTC
CASSQNTGTSGSFDIQYF
>TRBV6-1|-|TRBJ2-7|once
TGTGCCAGCAGTGGAGGTAGCGGGACAGCCTACGAGCAGTACTTC
CASSGGSGTAYEQYF
>TRBV15|TRBD1|TRBJ2-3|-
TGTGCCACCAGCGGCCTGCAGGGCTCAGGGGGAGATACGCAGTATTTT
CATSGLQGSGGDTQYF
>TRBV6-5|-|TRBJ1-1|-
TGTGCCAGCAGTTACAGGGAGGGGCTGAACACTGAAGCTTTCTTT
CASSYREGLNTEAFF
>TRBV5-1|TRBD2|TRBJ2-2|-
TGCGCCAGCAGCCGTCCTAGCGGGAGTATTGCGGCCGGGGAGCTGTTTTTT
CASSRPSGSIAAGELFF
>TRBV5-1|-|TRBJ2-3|-
TGCGCCAGCAGCTTGTCCGTCACAGATACGCAGTATTTT
CASSLSVTDTQYF
>TRBV5-1|TRBD2|TRBJ2-3|-
TGCGCCAGCAGCTTGGACGGACTAGCGGCTCTCGATACGCAGTATTTT
CASSLDGLAALDTQYF
>TRBV5-4|TRBD1|TRBJ1-1|-
TGTGCCAGCAGCGGCCGGACAGGGGGGTGGACTGAAGCTTTCTTT
CASSGRTGGWTEAFF
>TRBV28|-|TRBJ1-2|-
TGTGCCAGCAGTCCCCACTTAGGGAGGATCTATGGCTACACCTTC
CASSPHLGRIYGYTF
>TRBV18|TRBD1|TRBJ1-2|once
TGTGCCAGCTCACCACTAACGGGACAGGGGGTCCACTATGGCTACACCTTC
CASSPLTGQGVHYGYTF
>TRBV7-9|TRBD1|TRBJ2-1|-
TGTGCCAGCAGCTACCGGACAGGGGGCTCAAATGAGCAGTTCTTC
CASSYRTGGSNEQFF
>TRBV10-3|TRBD2|TRBJ2-1|-
TGTGCCATCAGTCGACTAGCGGACAATGAGCAGTTCTTC
CAISRLADNEQFF
>TRBV2|TRBD1|TRBJ2-2|-
TGTGCCAGCAGCAGACAGGGTATGGCCGGGGAGCTGTTTTTT
CASSRQGMAGELFF
>TRBV2|-|TRBJ2-1|once
TGTGCCAGCAGTGAAAAGGGGATGGGATTTTACAATGAGCAGTTCTTC
CASSEKGMGFYNEQFF
>TRBV5-4|TRBD1|TRBJ2-7|-
TGTGCCAGCAGCTCCGGGACAGGGTCCTACGAGCAGTACTTC
CASSSGTGSYEQYF
>TRBV27|-|TRBJ2-2|-
TGTGCCAGCAGGAGCGGGACCGGGGAGCTGTTTTTT
CASRSGTGELFF
>TRBV5-1|TRBD2|TRBJ2-1|-
TGCGCCAGCAGCCCGGGCATACGGGCGGGAGACAATGAGCAGTTCTTC
CASSPGIRAGDNEQFF
>TRBV5-1|TRBD2|TRBJ2-2|once
TGCGCCAGCAGCTTGGTGGCGGGAGCGAACACCGGGGAGCTGTTTTTT
CASSLVAGANTGELFF
>TRBV5-1|TRBD2|TRBJ2-1|-
TGCGCCAGCAGCCACTTCGGGACTACCTACAATGAGCAGTTCTTC
CASSHFGTTYNEQFF
>TRBV6-1|TRBD2|TRBJ2-7|-
TGTGCCAGCAGTGACCTGGGACTAGCGGCTTACTACGAGCAGTACTTC
CASSDLGLAAYYEQYF
>TRBV27|-|TRBJ2-7|-
TGTGCCAGCAGTACCAGGGATACCTACGAGCAGTACTTC
CASSTRDTYEQYF
>TRBV11-2|TRBD2|TRBJ2-7|-
TGTGCCAGCAGCTTAGGGGGGATACTCTCGGGGGGTACCGAGCAGTACTTC
CASSLGGILSGGTEQYF
>TRBV29-1|-|TRBJ1-2|-
TGCAGCGCTGAGGCAGGGAAGGGCTATGGCTACACCTTC
CSAEAGKGYGYTF
>TRBV18|TRBD1|TRBJ2-5|-
TGTGCCAGCTCCGCCGGGACAGGAAGAGAGACCCAGTACTTC
CASSAGTGRETQYF
>TRBV19|TRBD1|TRBJ2-6|-
TGTGCCAGTAGTATTGGGACAGGGGAATCTGGGGCCAACGTCCTGACTTTC
CASSIGTGESGANVLTF
>TRBV5-6|-|TRBJ2-6|-
TGTGCCAGCTCCGGGGTCCCCTCTGGGGCCAACGTCCTGACTTTC
CASSGVPSGANVLTF
>TRBV15|-|TRBJ1-1|-
TGTGCCACCAGCGGGGGAGGGACCCATCTGACTTTCTTT
CATSGGGTHLTFF
>TRBV27|TRBD2|TRBJ2-2|-
TGTGCCAGCACCCCGACTCTAGCGGGAGTGGGCACCGGGGAGCTGTTTTTT
CASTPTLAGVGTGELFF
>TRBV7-9|TRBD2|TRBJ2-7|-
TGTGCCAGCAGCTCAACTAGCGGGAGGGCCTACGAGCAGTACTTC
CASSSTSGRAYEQYF
>TRBV6-1|-|TRBJ2-1|-
TGTGCCAGCAGTGAAAGAGATGAGCAGTTCTTC
CASSERDEQFF
>TRBV7-8|-|TRBJ1-2|-
TGTGCCAGCAGCATACGGACAGACTCATATGGCTACACCTTC
CASSIRTDSYGYTF
>TRBV5-1|TRBD1|TRBJ2-7|-
TGCGCCAGCAGCTACCGGACAGGGGGCGAGCAGTACTTC
CASSYRTGGEQYF
>TRBV11-2|-|TRBJ2-1|-
TGTGCCAGCAGCCCCCGGAGTGACAATGAGCAGTTCTTC
CASSPRSDNEQFF
>TRBV2|-|TRBJ1-4|-
TGTGCCAGCAGTGAACGCACAGCCAGAAATGAAAAACTGTTTTTT
CASSERTARNEKLFF
>TRBV7-2|TRBD1|TRBJ2-3|-
TGTGCCAGCAGCCCAGAGGACAGGACAGATACGCAGTATTTT
CASSPEDRTDTQYF
>TRBV27|TRBD2|TRBJ2-1|-
TGTGCCAGCAGTTTAGTTGCGGGAGGGCCGAATGAGCAGTTCTTC
CASSLVAGGPNEQFF
>TRBV2|TRBD2|TRBJ2-5|-
TGTGCCAGCAGTGTTAGCGGGAGGGCCACCGGGCAAGAGACCCAGTACTTC
CASSVSGRATGQETQYF
>TRBV5-1|TRBD1|TRBJ2-2|-
TGCGCCAGCAGCTTTATGACAGGGAGGAACACCGGGGAGCTGTTTTTT
CASSFMTGRNTGELFF
>TRBV2|-|TRBJ1-5|few
TGTGCCAGCAGAGAAGGCCTCAGGGCCAATCAGCCCCAGCATTTT
CASREGLRANQPQHF
>TRBV7-9|TRBD2|TRBJ2-2|-
TGTGCCAGCAGTTCGGTAGCGGGAGGTAACACCGGGGAGCTGTTTTTT
CASSSVAGGNTGELFF